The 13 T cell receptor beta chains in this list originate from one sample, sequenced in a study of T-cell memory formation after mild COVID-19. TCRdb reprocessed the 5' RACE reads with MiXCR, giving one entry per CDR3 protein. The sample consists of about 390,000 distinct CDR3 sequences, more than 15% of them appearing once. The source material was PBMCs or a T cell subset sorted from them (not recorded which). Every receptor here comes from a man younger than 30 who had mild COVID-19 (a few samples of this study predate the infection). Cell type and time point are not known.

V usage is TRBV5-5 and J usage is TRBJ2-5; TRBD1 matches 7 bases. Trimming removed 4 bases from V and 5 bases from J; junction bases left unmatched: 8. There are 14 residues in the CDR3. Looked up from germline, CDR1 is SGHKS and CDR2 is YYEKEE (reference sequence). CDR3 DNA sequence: TGTGCCAGCAGCCTCGACAGGGTATACGAGACCCAGTACTTC. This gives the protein CASSLDRVYETQYF.

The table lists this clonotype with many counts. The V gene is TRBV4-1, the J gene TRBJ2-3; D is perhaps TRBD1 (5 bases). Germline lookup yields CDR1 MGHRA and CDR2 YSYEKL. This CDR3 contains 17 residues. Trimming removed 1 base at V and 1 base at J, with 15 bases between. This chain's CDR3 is CASSQASLTDRTDTQYF. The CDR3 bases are TGCGCCAGCAGCCAAGCGAGTTTGACAGACCGCACAGATACGCAGTATTTT.

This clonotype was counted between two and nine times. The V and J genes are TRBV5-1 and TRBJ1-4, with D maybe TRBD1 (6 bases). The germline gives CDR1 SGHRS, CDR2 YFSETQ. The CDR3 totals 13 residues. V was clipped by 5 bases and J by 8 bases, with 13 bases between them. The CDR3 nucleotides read TGCGCCAGCAGATTACAGGGCCGGGAAAAACTGTTTTTT. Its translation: CASRLQGREKLFF.

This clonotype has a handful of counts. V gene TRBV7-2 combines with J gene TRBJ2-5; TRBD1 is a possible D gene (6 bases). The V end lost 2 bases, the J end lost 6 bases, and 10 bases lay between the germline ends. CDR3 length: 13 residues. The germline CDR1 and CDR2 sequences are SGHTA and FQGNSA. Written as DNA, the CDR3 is TGTGCCAGCAGCTTACCAGGGGCGCAGACCCAGTACTTC. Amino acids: CASSLPGAQTQYF.

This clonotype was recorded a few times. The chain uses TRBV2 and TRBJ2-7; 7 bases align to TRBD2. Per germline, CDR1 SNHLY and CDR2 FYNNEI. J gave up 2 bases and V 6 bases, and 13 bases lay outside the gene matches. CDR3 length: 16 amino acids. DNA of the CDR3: TGTGCCAGCAGGTCCGAAGAGTGGCGGGGGACCTACGAGCAGTACTTC. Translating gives CASRSEEWRGTYEQYF.

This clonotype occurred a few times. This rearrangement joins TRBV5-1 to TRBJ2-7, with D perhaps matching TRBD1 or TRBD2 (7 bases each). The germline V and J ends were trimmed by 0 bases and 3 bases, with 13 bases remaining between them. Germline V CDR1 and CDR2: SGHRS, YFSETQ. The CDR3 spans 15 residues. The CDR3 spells CASSLGEGAHYEQYF. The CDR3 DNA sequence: TGCGCCAGCAGCTTGGGGGAGGGGGCGCACTACGAGCAGTACTTC.

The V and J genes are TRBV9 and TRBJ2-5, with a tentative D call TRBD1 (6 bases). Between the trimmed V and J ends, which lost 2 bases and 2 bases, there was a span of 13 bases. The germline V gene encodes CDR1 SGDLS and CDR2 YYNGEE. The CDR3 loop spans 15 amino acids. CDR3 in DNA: TGTGCCAGCAGCGTGGGGGCCGGGGCTCAAGAGACCCAGTACTTC. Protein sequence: CASSVGAGAQETQYF.

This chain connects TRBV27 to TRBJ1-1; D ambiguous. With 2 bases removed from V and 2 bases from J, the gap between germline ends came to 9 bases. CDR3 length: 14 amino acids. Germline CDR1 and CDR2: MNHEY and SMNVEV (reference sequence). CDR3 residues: CASSLRPFNTEAFF. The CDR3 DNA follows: TGTGCCAGCAGTTTAAGACCTTTCAACACTGAAGCTTTCTTT.

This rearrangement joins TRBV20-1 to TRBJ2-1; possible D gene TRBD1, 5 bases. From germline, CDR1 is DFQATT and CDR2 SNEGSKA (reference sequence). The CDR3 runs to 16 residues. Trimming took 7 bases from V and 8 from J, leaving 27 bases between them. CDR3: CSVTGPSRGFLDEQFF. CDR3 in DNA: TGCAGTGTCACAGGCCCATCTAGGGGCTTTTTGGATGAGCAGTTCTTC.

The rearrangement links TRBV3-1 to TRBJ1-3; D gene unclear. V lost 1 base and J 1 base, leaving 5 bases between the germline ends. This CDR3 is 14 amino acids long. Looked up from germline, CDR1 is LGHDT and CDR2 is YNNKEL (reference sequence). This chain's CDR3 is CASSQGFSGNTIYF. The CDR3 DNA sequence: TGTGCCAGCAGCCAAGGATTTTCTGGAAACACCATATATTTT.

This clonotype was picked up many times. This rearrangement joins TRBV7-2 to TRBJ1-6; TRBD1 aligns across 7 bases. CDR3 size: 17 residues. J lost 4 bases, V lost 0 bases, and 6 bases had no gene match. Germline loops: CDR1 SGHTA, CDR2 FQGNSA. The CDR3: CASSLAYGQDYNSPLHF. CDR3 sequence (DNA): TGTGCCAGCAGCTTAGCGTACGGACAGGATTATAATTCACCCCTCCACTTT.

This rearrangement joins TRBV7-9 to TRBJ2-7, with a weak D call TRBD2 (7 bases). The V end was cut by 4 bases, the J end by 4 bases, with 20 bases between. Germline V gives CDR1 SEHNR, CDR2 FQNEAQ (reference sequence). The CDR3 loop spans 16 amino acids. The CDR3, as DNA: TGTGCCAGCAGCTCGACCCCGGGGGGCGGTTGGTACGAGCAGTACGTC. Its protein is CASSSTPGGGWYEQYV.

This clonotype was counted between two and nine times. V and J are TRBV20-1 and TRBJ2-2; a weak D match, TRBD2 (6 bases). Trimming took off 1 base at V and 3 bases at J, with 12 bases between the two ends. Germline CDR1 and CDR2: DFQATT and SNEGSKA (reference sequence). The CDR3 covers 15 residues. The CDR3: CSARVPGVYTGELFF. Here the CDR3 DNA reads TGCAGTGCTAGAGTTCCGGGGGTTTACACCGGGGAGCTGTTTTTT.